The present T cell receptor beta chain was sequenced within a study of T cell responses to AZD1222 COVID-19 vaccine. Study in general: Doses given second, at about 4 or about 12 weeks, were pooled.

J lost 0 bases, V lost 3 bases, and 5 bases had no gene match. Germline loops: CDR1 KGHDR, CDR2 SFDVKD. This CDR3 is 16 amino acids long. The study's findings and limits: Sampling that yielded the repertoires occurred only after the peak T cell response. Spike-specific TCR breadth and depth were elevated following two AZD1222 doses.

On this clone itself: Its target is unknown.

Here immunoSEQ multiplex PCR was the method, and the copy in TCRdb shows in-frame clones only, minus some. The data show about 120,000 clones, approximately 85% seen once. The sample consisted of peripheral blood, taken on day 0 of AZD1222 vaccination. This receptor was identified in an adult in good health. The V and J genes are TRBV24-1 and TRBJ1-2; 8 bases are a match to TRBD1. CDR3 nucleotides: TGTGCCACCAGTGATGGTGGGACAGGAGCTAACTATGGCTACACCTTC. Protein product: CATSDGGTGANYGYTF.